The entry that follows covers one T cell receptor beta chain sequence. The data were produced by immunoSEQ multiplex PCR, yet TCRdb's version contains in-frame clones alone and is incomplete. Of tens of thousands of clones listed, over 75% are singletons. The data stem from a study of control samples from healthy donors and cancer patients. The CDR3 runs 15 residues. The sequencing sample was made of blood. The V and J genes are TRBV21-1 and TRBJ2-7; TRBD2 is the table's D call, not checked against the DNA. TRBV21-1 is shown as a pseudogene. The TCR comes from a man between 45 and 60 years old in good health. The CDR3 DNA follows: TGTGCCAGCAGTGCCAGGAGTGCTAGCGGTTACGAGCAGTACTTC. Amino acids: CASSARSASGYEQYF.